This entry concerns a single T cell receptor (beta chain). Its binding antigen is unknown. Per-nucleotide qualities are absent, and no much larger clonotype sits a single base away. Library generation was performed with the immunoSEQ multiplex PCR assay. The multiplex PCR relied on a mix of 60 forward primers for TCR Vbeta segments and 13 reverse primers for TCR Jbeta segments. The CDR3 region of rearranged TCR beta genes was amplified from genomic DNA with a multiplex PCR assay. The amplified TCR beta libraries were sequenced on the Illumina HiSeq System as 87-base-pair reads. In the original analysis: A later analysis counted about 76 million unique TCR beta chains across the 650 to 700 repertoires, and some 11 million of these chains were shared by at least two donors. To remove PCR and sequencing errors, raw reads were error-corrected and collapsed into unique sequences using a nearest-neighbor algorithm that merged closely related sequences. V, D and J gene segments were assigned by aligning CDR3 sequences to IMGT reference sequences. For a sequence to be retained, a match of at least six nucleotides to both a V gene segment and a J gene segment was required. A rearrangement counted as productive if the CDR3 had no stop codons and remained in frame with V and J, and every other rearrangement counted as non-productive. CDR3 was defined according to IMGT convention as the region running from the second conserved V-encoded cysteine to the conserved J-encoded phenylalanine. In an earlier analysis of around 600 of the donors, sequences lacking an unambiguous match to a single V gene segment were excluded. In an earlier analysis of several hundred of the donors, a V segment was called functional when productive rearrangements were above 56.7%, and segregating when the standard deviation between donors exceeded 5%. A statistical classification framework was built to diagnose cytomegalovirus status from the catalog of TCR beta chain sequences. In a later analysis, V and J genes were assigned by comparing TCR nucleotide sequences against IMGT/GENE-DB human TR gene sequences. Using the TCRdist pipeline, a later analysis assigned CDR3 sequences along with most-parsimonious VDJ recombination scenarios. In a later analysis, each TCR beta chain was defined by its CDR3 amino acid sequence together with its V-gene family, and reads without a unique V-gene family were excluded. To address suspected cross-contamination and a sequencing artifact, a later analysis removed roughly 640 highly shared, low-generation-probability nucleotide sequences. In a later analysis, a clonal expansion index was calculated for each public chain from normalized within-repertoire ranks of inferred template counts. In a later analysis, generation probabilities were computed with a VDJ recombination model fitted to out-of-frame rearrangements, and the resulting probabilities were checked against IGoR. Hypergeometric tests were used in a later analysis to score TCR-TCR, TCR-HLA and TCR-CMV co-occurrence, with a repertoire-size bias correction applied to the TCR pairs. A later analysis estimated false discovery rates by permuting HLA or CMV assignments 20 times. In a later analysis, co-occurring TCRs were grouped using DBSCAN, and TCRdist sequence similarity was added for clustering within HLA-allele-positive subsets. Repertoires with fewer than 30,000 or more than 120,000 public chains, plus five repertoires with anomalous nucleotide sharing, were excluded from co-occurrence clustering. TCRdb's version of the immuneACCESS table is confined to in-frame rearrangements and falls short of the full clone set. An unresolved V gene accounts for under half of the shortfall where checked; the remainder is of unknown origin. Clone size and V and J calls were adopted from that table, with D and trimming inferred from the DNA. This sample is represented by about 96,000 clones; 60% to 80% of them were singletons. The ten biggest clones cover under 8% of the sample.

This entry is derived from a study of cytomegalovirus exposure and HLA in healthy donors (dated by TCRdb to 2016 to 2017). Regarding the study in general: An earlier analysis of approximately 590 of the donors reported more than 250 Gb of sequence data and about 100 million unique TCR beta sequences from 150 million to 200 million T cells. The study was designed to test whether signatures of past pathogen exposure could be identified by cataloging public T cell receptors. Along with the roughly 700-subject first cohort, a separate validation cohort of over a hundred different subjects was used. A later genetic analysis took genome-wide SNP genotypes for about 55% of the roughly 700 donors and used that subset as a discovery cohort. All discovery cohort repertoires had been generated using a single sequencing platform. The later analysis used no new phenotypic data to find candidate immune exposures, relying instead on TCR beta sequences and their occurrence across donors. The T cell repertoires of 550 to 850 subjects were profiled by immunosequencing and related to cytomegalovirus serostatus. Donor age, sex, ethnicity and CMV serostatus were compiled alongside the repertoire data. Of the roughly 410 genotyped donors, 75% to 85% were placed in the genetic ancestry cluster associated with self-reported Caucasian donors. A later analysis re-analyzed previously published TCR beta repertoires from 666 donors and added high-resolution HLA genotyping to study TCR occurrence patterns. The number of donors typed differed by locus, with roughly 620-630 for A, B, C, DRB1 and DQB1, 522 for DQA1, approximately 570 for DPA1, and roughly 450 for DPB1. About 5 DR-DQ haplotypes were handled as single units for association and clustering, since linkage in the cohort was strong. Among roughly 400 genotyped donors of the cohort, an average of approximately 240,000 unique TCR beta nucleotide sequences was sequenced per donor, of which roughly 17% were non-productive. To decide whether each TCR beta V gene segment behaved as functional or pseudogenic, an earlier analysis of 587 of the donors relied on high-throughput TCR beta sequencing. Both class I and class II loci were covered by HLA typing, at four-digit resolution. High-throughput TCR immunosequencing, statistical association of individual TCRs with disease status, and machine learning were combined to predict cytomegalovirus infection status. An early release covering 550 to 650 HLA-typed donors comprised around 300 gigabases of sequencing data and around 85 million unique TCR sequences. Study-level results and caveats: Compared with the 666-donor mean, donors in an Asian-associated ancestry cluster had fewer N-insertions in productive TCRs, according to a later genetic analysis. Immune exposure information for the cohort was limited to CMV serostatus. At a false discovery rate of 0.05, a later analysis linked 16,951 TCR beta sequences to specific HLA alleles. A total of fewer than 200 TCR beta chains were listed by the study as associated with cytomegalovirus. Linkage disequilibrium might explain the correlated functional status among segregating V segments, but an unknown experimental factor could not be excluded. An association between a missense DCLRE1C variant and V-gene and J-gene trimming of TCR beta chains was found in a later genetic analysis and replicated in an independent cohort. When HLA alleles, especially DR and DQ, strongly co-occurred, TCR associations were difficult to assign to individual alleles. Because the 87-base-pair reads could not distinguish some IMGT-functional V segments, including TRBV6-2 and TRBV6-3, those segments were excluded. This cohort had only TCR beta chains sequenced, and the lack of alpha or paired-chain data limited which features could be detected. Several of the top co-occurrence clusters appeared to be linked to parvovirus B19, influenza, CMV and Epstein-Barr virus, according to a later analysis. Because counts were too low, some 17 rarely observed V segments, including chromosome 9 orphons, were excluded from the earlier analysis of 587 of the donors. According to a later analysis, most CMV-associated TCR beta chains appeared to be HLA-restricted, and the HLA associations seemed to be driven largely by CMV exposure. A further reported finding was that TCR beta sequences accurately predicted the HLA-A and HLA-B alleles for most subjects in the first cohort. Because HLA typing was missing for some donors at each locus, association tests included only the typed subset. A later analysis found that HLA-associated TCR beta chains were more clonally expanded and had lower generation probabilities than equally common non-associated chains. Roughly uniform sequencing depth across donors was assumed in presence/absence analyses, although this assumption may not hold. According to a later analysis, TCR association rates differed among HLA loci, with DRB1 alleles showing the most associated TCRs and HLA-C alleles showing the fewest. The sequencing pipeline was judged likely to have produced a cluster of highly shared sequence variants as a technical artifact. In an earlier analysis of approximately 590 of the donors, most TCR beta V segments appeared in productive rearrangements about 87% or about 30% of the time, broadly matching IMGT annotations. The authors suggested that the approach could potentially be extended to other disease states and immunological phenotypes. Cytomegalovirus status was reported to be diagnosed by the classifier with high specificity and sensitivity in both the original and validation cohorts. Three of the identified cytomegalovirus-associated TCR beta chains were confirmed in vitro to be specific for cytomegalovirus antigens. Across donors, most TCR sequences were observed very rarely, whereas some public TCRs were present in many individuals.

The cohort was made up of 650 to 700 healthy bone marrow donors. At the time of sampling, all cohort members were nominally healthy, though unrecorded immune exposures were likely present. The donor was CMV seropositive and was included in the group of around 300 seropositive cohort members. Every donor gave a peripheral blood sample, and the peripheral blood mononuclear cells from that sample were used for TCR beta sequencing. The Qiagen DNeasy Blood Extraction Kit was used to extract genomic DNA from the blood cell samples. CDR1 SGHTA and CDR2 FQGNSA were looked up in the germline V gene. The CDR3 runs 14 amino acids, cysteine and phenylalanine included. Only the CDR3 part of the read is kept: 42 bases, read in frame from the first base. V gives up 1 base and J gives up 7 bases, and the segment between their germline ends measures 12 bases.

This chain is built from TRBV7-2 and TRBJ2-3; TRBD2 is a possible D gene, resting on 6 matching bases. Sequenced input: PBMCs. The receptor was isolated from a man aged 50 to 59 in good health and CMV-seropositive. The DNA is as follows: TGTGCCAGCAGCTTAGGGACACTAGCCCATACGCAGTATTTT. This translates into CASSLGTLAHTQYF.